Listed here is a single T cell receptor (beta chain). The antigen remains unidentified. Unique molecular identifiers were used in preparing the TCRbeta library. TCRdb passed the PCR reads through MiXCR, listing each CDR3 protein once. The sample consists of about 980,000 distinct CDR3 sequences, around 30% of them appearing once. With V trimmed by 4 bases and J by 0 bases, 12 bases remained unmatched. The CDR3 runs to 17 residues. Germline-derived CDR1 and CDR2 are SGHRS and YFSETQ. This record belongs to a study of T-cell reconstitution after alpha-beta-depleted transplantation in children. Study-wide findings and caveats: Several hundred expanded graft clones reportedly were the source of alpha-beta T cells about two months after transplant. Day-60 TCRbeta diversity that was high in some patients was derived from surviving recipient T cells and thymic progenitors. At the one-year point after transplant, T-cell counts and TCRbeta diversity were found to come mostly from T cells that had been newly produced.

This rearrangement joins TRBV5-1 to TRBJ2-5; 7 bases fit TRBD1. The sequences come from PBMCs, mostly from graft donor cells, collected 360 days after TCRalphabeta/CD19-depleted stem cell transplant. This TCR came from a boy less than two years old who had a stem cell transplant for SCID, so the T cells may come from the graft donor. The CDR3 reads CASSPGPERGHQETQYF. The CDR3 DNA reads TGCGCCAGCAGCCCGGGGCCGGAGAGGGGGCACCAAGAGACCCAGTACTTC.